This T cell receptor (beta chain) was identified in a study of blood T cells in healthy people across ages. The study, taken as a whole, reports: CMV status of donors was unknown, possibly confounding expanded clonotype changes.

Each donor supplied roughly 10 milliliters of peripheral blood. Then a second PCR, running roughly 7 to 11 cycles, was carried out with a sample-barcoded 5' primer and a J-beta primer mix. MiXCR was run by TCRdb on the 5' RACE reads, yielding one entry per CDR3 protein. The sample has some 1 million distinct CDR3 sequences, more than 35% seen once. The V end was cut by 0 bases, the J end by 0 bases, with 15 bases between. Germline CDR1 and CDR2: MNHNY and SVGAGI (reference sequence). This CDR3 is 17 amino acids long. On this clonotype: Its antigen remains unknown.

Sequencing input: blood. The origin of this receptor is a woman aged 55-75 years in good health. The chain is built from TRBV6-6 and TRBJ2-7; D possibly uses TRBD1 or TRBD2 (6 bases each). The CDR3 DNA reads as TGTGCCAGCAGTTACTCCGGGTTAGGGGGGAGCTCCTACGAGCAGTACTTC. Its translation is CASSYSGLGGSSYEQYF.